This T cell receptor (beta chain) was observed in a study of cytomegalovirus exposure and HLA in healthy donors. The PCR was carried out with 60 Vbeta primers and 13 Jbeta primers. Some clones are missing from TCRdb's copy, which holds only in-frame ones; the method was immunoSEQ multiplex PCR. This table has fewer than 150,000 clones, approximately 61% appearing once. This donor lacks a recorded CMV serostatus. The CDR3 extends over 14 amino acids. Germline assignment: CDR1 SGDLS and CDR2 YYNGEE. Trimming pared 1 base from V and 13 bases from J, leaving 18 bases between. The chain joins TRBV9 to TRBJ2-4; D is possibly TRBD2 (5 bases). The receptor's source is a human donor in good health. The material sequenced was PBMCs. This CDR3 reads CASSVQHSGRVQYF. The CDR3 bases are TGTGCCAGCAGCGTACAACACAGCGGCCGTGTGCAGTACTTC. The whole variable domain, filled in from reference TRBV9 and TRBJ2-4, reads DSGVTQTPKHLITATGQRVTLRCSPRSGDLSVYWYQQSLDQGLQFLIQYYNGEERAKGNILERFSAQQFPDLHSELNLSSLELGDSALYFCASSVQHSGRVQYFGAGTRLSVL.